This T cell receptor beta chain was recovered during a study of control samples from healthy donors and cancer patients. Generated by immunoSEQ multiplex PCR, the TCRdb table keeps only in-frame clones and is missing some. The sample lists about 170,000 clones; 91% were seen once. Trimming removed 3 bases from V and 5 bases from J, with 10 bases in between. This CDR3 is built from 14 residues. CDR1 and CDR2 (germline): MDHEN, SYDVKM. The TCR originated in a woman between 25 and 40 years old in good health. This chain links TRBV28 with TRBJ1-4; perhaps TRBD1 as D (5 bases). Material for sequencing was blood. Here the CDR3 DNA reads TGTGCCAGCAGTTTGGTGGAGGGGAATGAAAAACTGTTTTTT. Its translation is CASSLVEGNEKLFF.